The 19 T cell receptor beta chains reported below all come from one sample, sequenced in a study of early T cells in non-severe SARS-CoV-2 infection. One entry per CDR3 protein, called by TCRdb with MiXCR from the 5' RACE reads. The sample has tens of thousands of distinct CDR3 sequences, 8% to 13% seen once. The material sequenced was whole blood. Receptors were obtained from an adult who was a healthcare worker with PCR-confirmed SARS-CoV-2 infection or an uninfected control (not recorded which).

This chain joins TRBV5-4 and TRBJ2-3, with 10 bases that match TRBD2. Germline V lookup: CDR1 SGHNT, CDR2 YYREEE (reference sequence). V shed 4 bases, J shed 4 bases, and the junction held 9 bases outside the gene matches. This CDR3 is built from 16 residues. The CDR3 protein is CASSQAGGPVPDTQYF. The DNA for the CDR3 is TGTGCCAGCAGCCAAGCGGGAGGGCCGGTCCCAGATACGCAGTATTTT.

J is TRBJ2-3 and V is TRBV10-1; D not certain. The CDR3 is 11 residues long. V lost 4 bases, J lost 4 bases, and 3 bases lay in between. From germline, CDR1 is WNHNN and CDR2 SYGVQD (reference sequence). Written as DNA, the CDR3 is TGCGCCAGCAGTGCCGCAGATACGCAGTATTTT. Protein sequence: CASSAADTQYF.

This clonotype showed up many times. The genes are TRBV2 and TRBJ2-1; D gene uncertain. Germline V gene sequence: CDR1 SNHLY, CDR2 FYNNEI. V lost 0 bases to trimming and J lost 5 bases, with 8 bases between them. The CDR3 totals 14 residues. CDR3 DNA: TGTGCCAGCAGTGAAGCGCTGGCCCACAATGAGCAGTTCTTC. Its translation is CASSEALAHNEQFF.

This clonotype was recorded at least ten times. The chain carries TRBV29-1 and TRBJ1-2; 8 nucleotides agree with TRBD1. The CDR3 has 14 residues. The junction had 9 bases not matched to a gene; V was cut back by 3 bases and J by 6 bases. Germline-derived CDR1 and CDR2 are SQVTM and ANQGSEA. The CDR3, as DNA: TGCAGCGTTGAGAGCATCAGGGGGCGCGATGGCTACACCTTC. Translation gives CSVESIRGRDGYTF.

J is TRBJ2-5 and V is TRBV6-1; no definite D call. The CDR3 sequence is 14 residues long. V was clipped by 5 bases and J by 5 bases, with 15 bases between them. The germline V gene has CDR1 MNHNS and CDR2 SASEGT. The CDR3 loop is CASSPWSLRETQYF. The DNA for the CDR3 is TGTGCCAGCAGTCCCTGGTCCCTCAGGGAGACCCAGTACTTC.

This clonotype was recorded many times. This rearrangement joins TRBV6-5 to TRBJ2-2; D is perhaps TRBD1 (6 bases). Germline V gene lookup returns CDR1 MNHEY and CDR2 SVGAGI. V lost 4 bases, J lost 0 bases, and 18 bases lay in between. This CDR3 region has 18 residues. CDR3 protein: CASSSYIPGQANTGELFF. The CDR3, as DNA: TGTGCCAGCAGTTCCTATATACCGGGACAAGCGAACACCGGGGAGCTGTTTTTT.

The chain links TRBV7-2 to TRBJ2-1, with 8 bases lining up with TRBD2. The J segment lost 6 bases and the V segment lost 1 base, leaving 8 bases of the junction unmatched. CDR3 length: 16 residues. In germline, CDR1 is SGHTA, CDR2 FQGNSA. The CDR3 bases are TGTGCCAGCAGCTTAGTAACAGGCGGGAGGTCCAATGAGCAGTTCTTC. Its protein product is CASSLVTGGRSNEQFF.

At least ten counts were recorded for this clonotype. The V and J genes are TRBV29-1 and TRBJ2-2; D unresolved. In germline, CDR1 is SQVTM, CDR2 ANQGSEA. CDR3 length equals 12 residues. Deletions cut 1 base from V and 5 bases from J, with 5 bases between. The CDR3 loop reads CSVEARTGELFF. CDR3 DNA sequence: TGCAGCGTTGAAGCACGGACCGGGGAGCTGTTTTTT.

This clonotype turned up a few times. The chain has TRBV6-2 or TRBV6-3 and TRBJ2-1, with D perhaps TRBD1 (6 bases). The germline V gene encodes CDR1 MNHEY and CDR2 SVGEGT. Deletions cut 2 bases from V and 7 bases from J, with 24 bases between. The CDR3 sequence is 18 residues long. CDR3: CASSYHPFDRNGGNEQFF. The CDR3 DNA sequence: TGTGCCAGCAGTTACCACCCATTTGACAGGAACGGCGGGAATGAGCAGTTCTTC.

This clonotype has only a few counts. The CDR3 is CASSSLTGTPNEKLFF. The CDR3 DNA reads as TGTGCCAGCAGCTCCCTGACCGGGACACCGAATGAAAAACTGTTTTTT. The chain employs TRBV6-1 and TRBJ1-4; D is perhaps TRBD1 (6 bases). This CDR3 contains 16 residues. Trimming left V 6 bases short and J 5 bases short, with 19 bases between. CDR1 is MNHNS and CDR2 is SASEGT in the germline V gene.

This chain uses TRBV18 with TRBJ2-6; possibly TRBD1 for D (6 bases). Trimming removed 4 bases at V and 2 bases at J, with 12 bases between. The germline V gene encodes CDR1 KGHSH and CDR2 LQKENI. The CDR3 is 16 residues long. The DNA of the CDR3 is TGTGCCAGCTCACAGAAACAGGGTGCTGGGGCCAACGTCCTGACTTTC. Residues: CASSQKQGAGANVLTF.

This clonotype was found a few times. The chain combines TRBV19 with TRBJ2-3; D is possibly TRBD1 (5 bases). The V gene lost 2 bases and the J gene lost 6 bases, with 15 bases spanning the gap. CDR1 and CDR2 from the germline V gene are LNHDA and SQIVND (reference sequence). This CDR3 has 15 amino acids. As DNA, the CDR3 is TGTGCCAGTAGTATAAGTCAGGGCTTCTCGGATACGCAGTATTTT. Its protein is CASSISQGFSDTQYF.

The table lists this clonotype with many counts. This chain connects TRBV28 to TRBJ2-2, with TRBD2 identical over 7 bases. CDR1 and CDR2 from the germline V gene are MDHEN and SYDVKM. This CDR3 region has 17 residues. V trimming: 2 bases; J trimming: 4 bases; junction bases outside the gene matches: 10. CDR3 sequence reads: CASSLDPGGGVTGELFF. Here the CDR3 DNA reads TGTGCCAGCAGTTTAGATCCGGGCGGGGGAGTCACCGGGGAGCTGTTTTTT.

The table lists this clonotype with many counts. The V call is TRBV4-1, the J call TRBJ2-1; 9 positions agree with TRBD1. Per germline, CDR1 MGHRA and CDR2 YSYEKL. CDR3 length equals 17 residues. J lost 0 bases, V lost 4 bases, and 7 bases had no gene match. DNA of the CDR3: TGCGCCAGCAGCCCAGAAGGACAGGGGCTCTCCTACAATGAGCAGTTCTTC. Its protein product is CASSPEGQGLSYNEQFF.

CDR3 DNA sequence: TGCGCCAGCCAGGGTATTGCTGGGGCCAACGTCCTGACTTTC. Translated: CASQGIAGANVLTF. The chain employs TRBV5-1 and TRBJ2-6; perhaps TRBD1 as D (5 bases). From germline, CDR1 is SGHRS and CDR2 YFSETQ. The CDR3 is made up of 14 amino acids. Trimming took off 7 bases at V and 2 bases at J, with 10 bases between the two ends. The variable domain in full, completed from reference TRBV5-1 and TRBJ2-6, reads KAGVTQTPRYLIKTRGQQVTLSCSPISGHRSVSWYQQTPGQGLQFLFEYFSETQRNKGNFPGRFSGRQFSNSRSEMNVSTLELGDSALYLCASQGIAGANVLTFGAGSRLTVL.

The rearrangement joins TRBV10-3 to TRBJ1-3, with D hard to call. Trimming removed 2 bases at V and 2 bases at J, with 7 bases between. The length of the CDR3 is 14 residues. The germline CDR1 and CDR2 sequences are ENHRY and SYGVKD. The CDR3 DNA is TGTGCCATCAGTGAGCGGGAAGCTGGAAACACCATATATTTT. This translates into CAISEREAGNTIYF.

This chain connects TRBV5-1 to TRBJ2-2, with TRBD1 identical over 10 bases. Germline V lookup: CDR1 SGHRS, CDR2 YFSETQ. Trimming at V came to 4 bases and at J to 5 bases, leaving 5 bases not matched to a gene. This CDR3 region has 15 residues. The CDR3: CASSPRTGGTGELFF. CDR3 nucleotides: TGCGCCAGCAGCCCAAGGACAGGGGGAACCGGGGAGCTGTTTTTT.

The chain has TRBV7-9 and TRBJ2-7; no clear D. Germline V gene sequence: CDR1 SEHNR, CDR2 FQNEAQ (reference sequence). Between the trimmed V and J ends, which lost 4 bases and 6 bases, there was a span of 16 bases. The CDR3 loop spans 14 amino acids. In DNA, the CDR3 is TGTGCCAGCAGCTCGGGCCTCCTCCGCTCCGAGCAGTACTTC. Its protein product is CASSSGLLRSEQYF.

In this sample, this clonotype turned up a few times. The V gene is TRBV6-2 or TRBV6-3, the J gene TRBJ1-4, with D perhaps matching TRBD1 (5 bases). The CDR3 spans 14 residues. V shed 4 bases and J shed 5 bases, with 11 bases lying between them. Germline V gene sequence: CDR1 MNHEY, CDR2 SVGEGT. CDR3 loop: CASSSGPLNEKLFF. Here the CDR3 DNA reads TGTGCCAGCAGTTCGGGACCGTTAAATGAAAAACTGTTTTTT.